The TCR beta chain under discussion was sequenced for a study of human CD4 T cells and Enterobacteriaceae. Repertoires were generated with immunoSEQ multiplex PCR, while TCRdb's copy carries only in-frame clones and drops some. The table shows some 29,000 clones, with just under 85% occurring only once. This clone was seen a few times. Sorting took every CD4+ cell except CD45RA+CCR7+CD95- naive cells, reaching over 95% purity. Positive selection with CD4 and CD14 microbeads isolated CD4+ T cells and monocytes. Germline V gives CDR1 LNHDA, CDR2 SQIVND (reference sequence). The length of the CDR3 is 16 residues. J lost 9 bases, V lost 4 bases, and 11 bases had no gene match.

The receptor comes from a human donor in good health. Sequences were obtained from memory CD4+ T cells from blood. The rearrangement uses TRBV19 and TRBJ2-1; TRBD2 agrees at 11 bases. The DNA of the CDR3 is TGTGCCAGTAGTACCAGGGCTAGCGGGAGGTGGGGTGAGCAGTTCTTC. Residues: CASSTRASGRWGEQFF.